The 6 T cell receptor beta chains in this list originate from one sample, sequenced in a study of cytomegalovirus exposure and HLA in healthy donors. Vbeta (60) and Jbeta (13) primers were used in the PCR. Profiled with immunoSEQ multiplex PCR; TCRdb holds only in-frame clones, not every one. In the table there are about 130,000 clones, 70% to 90% of which are singletons. Source material: PBMCs. The receptors originated from a man aged 18 to 30 in good health and CMV-seropositive.

The V call is TRBV19, the J call TRBJ2-2, with TRBD1 matching over 8 bases. Trimming took 5 bases from V and 4 from J; bases not matched to a gene: 6. The CDR3 has 15 residues. Per germline, CDR1 LNHDA and CDR2 SQIVND (reference sequence). CDR3 amino acids: CASSLWTGRTGELFF. CDR3 nucleotide sequence: TGTGCCAGTAGTCTTTGGACAGGGCGCACCGGGGAGCTGTTTTTT.

The J gene is TRBJ1-1, the V gene TRBV7-8; maybe TRBD1 (6 bases). The ends were cut back, 1 base at V and 6 bases at J, with 9 bases in the middle. Per germline, CDR1 SGHVS and CDR2 FQNEAQ. The CDR3 runs 13 residues. CDR3 residues: CASSLDRVSEAFF. CDR3 in DNA: TGTGCCAGCAGCTTAGACAGGGTGTCTGAAGCTTTCTTT.

The J gene is TRBJ1-6, the V gene TRBV7-8; no definite D call. The CDR3 sequence is 12 residues long. The germline V gene encodes CDR1 SGHVS and CDR2 FQNEAQ. V dropped 5 bases and J dropped 9 bases, with 8 bases sitting between them. The CDR3 is CASSERGSPLHF. CDR3 bases: TGTGCCAGCAGCGAAAGAGGTTCACCCCTCCACTTT.

The genes are TRBV21-1 and TRBJ2-2; the table's TRBD1 call for D was not verified on the DNA. TRBV21-1 is a pseudogene. The CDR3 covers 18 residues. CDR3 nucleotides: TGTGCCAGCGAGAATGGGACAGGGTCAAACCCAGGCACCGGGGAGCTGTTTTTT. It translates to CASENGTGSNPGTGELFF.

The V and J genes are TRBV11-2 and TRBJ1-2; 9 positions agree with TRBD1. The CDR3 sequence is 15 residues long. Germline trimming cut 5 bases from V and 8 bases from J; bases unmatched to any gene: 12. Germline CDR1 and CDR2: SGHAT and FQNNGV. The CDR3 loop reads CASSLNLQGAGGYTF. The CDR3 DNA is TGTGCCAGCAGCCTAAATCTACAGGGGGCCGGAGGCTACACCTTC.

The rearrangement uses TRBV28 and TRBJ1-4; TRBD1 might be the D (5 bases). Trimming left V 1 base short and J 8 bases short, with 11 bases between. The CDR3 extends over 14 amino acids. Germline lookup yields CDR1 MDHEN and CDR2 SYDVKM. CDR3: CASSLSGKVEKLFF. DNA of the CDR3: TGTGCCAGCAGTTTATCAGGGAAGGTGGAAAAACTGTTTTTT.